A single TCR beta chain is shown here with its context. A junction end diverges from the germline sequence, so it may reflect a read error. This record belongs to a study of tumor-infiltrating lymphocytes in primary liver carcinoma. Across the whole study: The patients comprised men and women between the ages of 30 and 69 years. Productive TCRbeta reads per sample were roughly 3.5 to 7.5 million, not differing by tissue.

The CDR3 consists of 13 residues. Looked up from germline, CDR1 is SQVTM and CDR2 is ANQGSEA. Unsorted whole blood supplied the RNA, and germline DNA was extracted too. Starting from around 0.45 ug of total RNA, TCR beta cDNA was produced with a primer in the constant region. Sequencing libraries for TCR beta derived from three nested multiplex PCR rounds that used slightly modified ARM-PCR. In the first two PCR rounds, TRBV1-TRBV30 forward primers were paired with a C-beta reverse primer, and each round lasted nine to ten cycles. TCRdb re-called the multiplex PCR reads through MiXCR, storing one row per CDR3 protein. Of 150,000 to 200,000 distinct CDR3 sequences in the sample, less than 70% are singletons; the top ten hold 6% to 8.5%.

The V and J genes are TRBV29-1 and TRBJ1-5; D is unresolved. The clonotype was recovered from a woman aged 60 to 75 with primary liver carcinoma and hepatitis B virus infection. Sequenced material: peripheral blood. This CDR3 reads CSVAKNSNQPQHF. CDR3 nucleotide sequence: TGCAGCGTAGCGAAAAATAGCAATCAGCCTCAGCATTTT.